What follows are 29 T cell receptor beta chains derived from one specimen sequenced in a study of blood T cell repertoires in COVID-19. Clones were sequenced by immunoSEQ multiplex PCR, and TCRdb holds only the in-frame ones, with some missing. Found here are around 300,000 clones, just over 85% of them singletons; the top ten hold approximately 3%. Sequencing input: peripheral blood. The receptors were sampled from a woman aged 25 to 39 with active or convalescent COVID-19.

This chain connects TRBV7-9 to TRBJ1-3; D is uncertain. This CDR3 spans 17 amino acids. Deletions cut 1 base from V and 2 bases from J, with 15 bases between. Germline V gives CDR1 SEHNR, CDR2 FQNEAQ (reference sequence). CDR3 sequence: CASSLGSGILTGNTIYF. DNA of the CDR3: TGTGCCAGCAGCTTAGGTTCGGGGATTTTGACTGGAAACACCATATATTTT.

The chain links TRBV2 to TRBJ2-6; no clear D gene. There are 15 residues in the CDR3. CDR1 is SNHLY and CDR2 is FYNNEI in the germline V gene. V was shortened by 5 bases and J by 0 bases, with 8 bases between the two germline ends. The CDR3 region has the DNA TGTGCCAGCAGTAATCCTATCTCTGGGGCCAACGTCCTGACTTTC. Residues: CASSNPISGANVLTF.

The V gene is TRBV2, the J gene TRBJ2-5, with 8 bases lining up with TRBD2. The CDR3 covers 14 residues. Germline CDR1 and CDR2: SNHLY and FYNNEI. Germline trimming cut 6 bases from V and 2 bases from J; bases unmatched to any gene: 5. CDR3 bases: TGTGCCAGCAGGGGCGGGGGGACTCAAGAGACCCAGTACTTC. Translating it yields CASRGGGTQETQYF.

V gene TRBV19 combines with J gene TRBJ2-1, with TRBD2 matching over 15 bases. CDR1 and CDR2 from the germline V gene are LNHDA and SQIVND (reference sequence). CDR3 size: 17 residues. V lost 2 bases to trimming and J lost 7 bases; unmatched junction nucleotides: 6. CDR3 protein: CASSILGLAGGPNEQFF. Written as DNA, the CDR3 is TGTGCCAGTAGTATACTCGGACTAGCGGGGGGGCCTAATGAGCAGTTCTTC.

The chain uses TRBV5-1 and TRBJ2-3; D ambiguous. The length of the CDR3 is 13 residues. Germline V gene lookup returns CDR1 SGHRS and CDR2 YFSETQ. V lost 4 bases and J lost 4, with 10 bases in between. The CDR3 DNA reads TGCGCCAGCAGCGCATGGCTAGCAGATACGCAGTATTTT. Amino acids: CASSAWLADTQYF.

This clone has a single count. The rearrangement uses TRBV21-1 and TRBJ2-7; the table's D gene call, TRBD2, was not cross checked with the DNA. TRBV21-1 is listed as a pseudogene. The CDR3 consists of 15 residues. The CDR3, as DNA: TGTGCCAGCCCCATGCCCGGTAGCGGGGGGGCCCGCGAGTACTTC. It yields the protein CASPMPGSGGAREYF.

The V and J genes are TRBV6-1 and TRBJ2-7; weak D call: TRBD1 (5 bases). Per germline, CDR1 MNHNS and CDR2 SASEGT. Trimming stripped 3 bases from V and 1 base from J, with 19 bases between. CDR3 size: 17 residues. In DNA, the CDR3 is TGTGCCAGCAGTGAGGGGCTTAGCCGCCTAAAATCCTACGAGCAGTACTTC. As protein: CASSEGLSRLKSYEQYF.

This clone was detected a few times. Other DNA sequences in this sample translate to the same CDR3. The chain recombines TRBV5-1 with TRBJ1-4; tentatively, D is TRBD1 (5 bases). In germline, CDR1 is SGHRS, CDR2 YFSETQ. With 0 bases removed from V and 0 bases from J, the gap between germline ends came to 6 bases. The CDR3 consists of 15 residues. The CDR3 nucleotides read TGCGCCAGCAGCTTGGGCAGGGCAACTAATGAAAAACTGTTTTTT. This codes for CASSLGRATNEKLFF.

This sequence joins TRBV6-5 and TRBJ1-1; D might be TRBD1 (6 bases). V was pared by 6 bases and J by 6 bases, with 20 bases between. The CDR3 length is 15 residues. Looked up from germline, CDR1 is MNHEY and CDR2 is SVGAGI. DNA for the CDR3: TGTGCCAGCAGGTACCTGACGGCGGGGGGGCCTGAAGCTTTCTTT. Protein product: CASRYLTAGGPEAFF.

The V call is TRBV10-3, the J call TRBJ1-5; 8 nucleotides align to TRBD1. The CDR3 totals 14 residues. Germline V gene data show CDR1 as ENHRY and CDR2 as SYGVKD. The trim removed 5 bases at V and 4 bases at J, leaving 4 bases unmatched. The CDR3 coding sequence is TGTGCCATCAGTTCACAGGGGGGGAATCAGCCCCAGCATTTT. This encodes CAISSQGGNQPQHF.

V is TRBV28 and J is TRBJ1-1, with D unclear. The CDR3 sequence is 14 residues long. Germline-derived CDR1 and CDR2 are MDHEN and SYDVKM. Trimming left V 6 bases short and J 11 bases short, with 22 bases between. The CDR3 region is CASSPGILPHRAFF. The CDR3 bases are TGTGCCAGCAGCCCGGGGATCCTCCCCCACCGCGCTTTCTTT.

The rearrangement joins TRBV7-3 to TRBJ2-3; 7 bases are a match to TRBD2. The germline gives CDR1 SGHTA, CDR2 FQGTGA. The CDR3 is made up of 14 amino acids. Trimming at V came to 8 bases and at J to 2 bases, leaving 7 bases not matched to a gene. In DNA form, the CDR3 reads TGTGCCAGCCGTGGCGGGGGATACACAGATACGCAGTATTTT. It yields the protein CASRGGGYTDTQYF.

A single count supports this clone. This chain uses TRBV30 with TRBJ2-3; 8 nucleotides match TRBD1. The V segment lost 0 bases and the J segment 0 bases; nucleotides outside the gene matches: 2. CDR1 and CDR2 from the germline V gene are GTSNPN and SVGIG (reference sequence). The CDR3 sequence is 15 residues long. The CDR3: CAWSVRTGSTDTQYF. The CDR3 nucleotides are TGTGCCTGGAGTGTACGGACAGGGAGCACAGATACGCAGTATTTT.

The chain combines TRBV6-2 or TRBV6-3 with TRBJ2-7; possible D gene TRBD2, 5 bases. In germline, CDR1 is MNHEY, CDR2 SVGEGT. CDR3 length equals 15 residues. The V end lost 0 bases, the J end lost 6 bases, and 15 bases lay between the germline ends. Here the CDR3 reads CASSYSSIQAGEQYF. CDR3 nucleotides: TGTGCCAGCAGTTACTCGAGCATCCAGGCGGGCGAGCAGTACTTC.

This clone showed up just once. V gene TRBV7-6 combines with J gene TRBJ2-5; TRBD1 matches at 11 bases. J was trimmed by 5 bases and V by 5 bases; bases with no gene match: 10. Germline loops: CDR1 SGHVS, CDR2 FNYEAQ. CDR3 length: 16 amino acids. The CDR3 spells CASSLPGQGAGETQYF. As DNA, the CDR3 is TGTGCCAGCAGCCTCCCCGGACAGGGGGCGGGGGAGACCCAGTACTTC.

V is TRBV18 and J is TRBJ1-1; D is uncertain. The CDR3 is 14 residues long. CDR1 is KGHSH and CDR2 is LQKENI in the germline V gene. The V end was cut by 2 bases, the J end by 1 base, with 8 bases between. CDR3 bases: TGTGCCAGCTCACCAGAGGGTTCGAACACTGAAGCTTTCTTT. This gives the protein CASSPEGSNTEAFF.

The V call is TRBV13, the J call TRBJ2-1; 8 bases are shared with TRBD2. After removal of 1 base from V and 3 bases from J, the junction contained 14 bases not matched to a gene. Per the germline V gene, CDR1 is PRHDT and CDR2 is FYEKMQ (reference sequence). The length of the CDR3 is 19 residues. The CDR3 DNA sequence: TGTGCCAGCAGCTTAGAGGGACTAGGAGCAGATTTTTACTACAATGAGCAGTTCTTC. This sequence encodes CASSLEGLGADFYYNEQFF.

J is TRBJ2-3 and V is TRBV25-1; 12 nucleotides align to TRBD2. After removal of 5 bases from V and 1 base from J, the junction contained 4 bases not matched to a gene. Germline V gene data show CDR1 as MGHDK and CDR2 as SYGVNS. CDR3 length equals 16 residues. CDR3 sequence: CASSRGLAGGTDTQYF. CDR3 DNA: TGTGCCAGCAGTAGGGGACTAGCGGGCGGCACAGATACGCAGTATTTT. Complete variable domain (other parts from reference TRBV25-1 and TRBJ2-3): EADIYQTPRYLVIGTGKKITLECSQTMGHDKMYWYQQDPGMELHLIHYSYGVNSTEKGDLSSESTVSRIRTEHFPLTLESARPSHTSQYLCASSRGLAGGTDTQYFGPGTRLTVL.

The J gene is TRBJ2-2, the V gene TRBV24-1; D is perhaps TRBD1 (5 bases). V was trimmed by 9 bases and J by 2 bases, leaving 12 bases between them. Germline V gene lookup returns CDR1 KGHDR and CDR2 SFDVKD. CDR3 length: 14 amino acids. The CDR3 here is CATRAGRNTGELFF. Written as DNA, the CDR3 is TGTGCCACCCGGGCAGGGCGAAACACCGGGGAGCTGTTTTTT.

This clone was recorded only once. This sequence joins TRBV6-5 and TRBJ1-6; TRBD1 matches at 8 bases. V lost 5 bases to trimming and J lost 7 bases; unmatched junction nucleotides: 7. The CDR3 contains 15 residues. Germline CDR1 reads MNHEY; CDR2 reads SVGAGI. CDR3 in amino acids: CASSHTGGNNSPLHF. DNA for the CDR3: TGTGCCAGCAGTCATACAGGGGGGAACAATTCACCCCTCCACTTT.

The genes are TRBV30 and TRBJ2-5, with TRBD2 matching over 11 bases. The CDR3 has 15 amino acids. Germline V gene sequence: CDR1 GTSNPN, CDR2 SVGIG (reference sequence). With 1 base clipped from V and 3 bases from J, the junction kept 4 bases outside the gene matches. This CDR3 reads CAWSAGTSGKETQYF. The CDR3 DNA sequence: TGTGCCTGGAGTGCCGGGACTAGCGGTAAAGAGACCCAGTACTTC.

This clone was detected a few times. The chain carries TRBV5-6 and TRBJ2-7, with TRBD2 matching over 13 bases. The CDR3 has 17 residues. J was trimmed by 0 bases and V by 6 bases; bases with no gene match: 9. The V gene's germline CDR1 is SGHDT and CDR2 YYEEEE. The CDR3: CASTRRTSGRSSYEQYF. The DNA of the CDR3 is TGTGCCAGCACCCGGAGGACTAGCGGGAGAAGCTCCTACGAGCAGTACTTC.

CDR3 sequence: CASSRPMFRNTEAFF. Here the CDR3 DNA reads TGTGCCAGTAGCCGTCCGATGTTCAGGAACACTGAAGCTTTCTTT. This chain uses TRBV19 with TRBJ1-1, with D hard to call. This CDR3 is 15 amino acids long. Trimming shortened V by 6 bases and J by 1 base, and 15 bases separated the two germline ends. Germline CDR1 LNHDA, CDR2 SQIVND (reference sequence).

This chain joins TRBV18 and TRBJ1-5; TRBD1 is a possible D gene (5 bases). Germline V lookup: CDR1 KGHSH, CDR2 LQKENI. This CDR3 has 15 residues. The ends were cut back, 0 bases at V and 6 bases at J, with 12 bases in the middle. This CDR3 is CASSPPEGRGQPQHF. The CDR3, as DNA: TGTGCCAGCTCACCACCGGAGGGTAGGGGTCAGCCCCAGCATTTT.

The chain has TRBV28 and TRBJ1-6; D is ambiguous. This CDR3 has 14 amino acids. Germline values: CDR1 MDHEN, CDR2 SYDVKM. V lost 7 bases and J 10 bases, leaving 17 bases between the germline ends. This CDR3 reads CASTPSHSGSPLHF. CDR3 DNA sequence: TGTGCCAGCACCCCCTCACATTCGGGGTCACCCCTCCACTTT.

CDR3 in amino acids: CAWTVTGANTEAFF. The CDR3 bases are TGTGCCTGGACCGTGACAGGGGCGAACACTGAAGCTTTCTTT. V usage is TRBV30 and J usage is TRBJ1-1; TRBD1 matches 8 bases. Germline V gene sequence: CDR1 GTSNPN, CDR2 SVGIG (reference sequence). Trimming cost V 4 bases and J 1 base; bases outside gene matches: 5. The CDR3 extends over 14 amino acids.

V gene TRBV5-5 combines with J gene TRBJ1-5; 7 bases fit TRBD1. Germline lookup yields CDR1 SGHKS and CDR2 YYEKEE (reference sequence). The CDR3 contains 13 residues. Trimming removed 3 bases from V and 4 bases from J; junction bases left unmatched: 1. CDR3 in amino acids: CASSSQGNQPQHF. CDR3 nucleotide sequence: TGTGCCAGCAGCTCACAGGGGAATCAGCCCCAGCATTTT.

This sequence joins TRBV5-5 and TRBJ2-2; perhaps TRBD2 as D (5 bases). Germline V gives CDR1 SGHKS, CDR2 YYEKEE (reference sequence). V lost 5 bases and J lost 6, with 11 bases in between. The CDR3 spans 13 residues. The CDR3 protein is CASRPPGSGELFF. Here the CDR3 DNA reads TGTGCCAGCAGACCCCCGGGGTCCGGGGAGCTGTTTTTT.

This rearrangement joins TRBV27 to TRBJ1-4; D is ambiguous. Trimming took off 7 bases at V and 7 bases at J, with 19 bases between the two ends. The CDR3 has 15 residues. Per germline, CDR1 MNHEY and CDR2 SMNVEV (reference sequence). The CDR3 is CASKTPGGPTEKLFF. The CDR3 region has the DNA TGTGCCAGCAAAACCCCCGGAGGACCCACTGAAAAACTGTTTTTT.